This entry features one TCR beta chain sequence. Its antigen is unidentified. The data are from a study of PD-1 blockade in classical Hodgkin lymphoma. Study-level findings and limits: Sources of repertoire differences remain undefined, possibly disease activity or prior therapy. Patients who responded completely had about the same baseline diversity as newly diagnosed patients. A reduction in baseline TCR diversity was reportedly seen in newly diagnosed patients relative to healthy donors.

Sequencing used immunoSEQ multiplex PCR; TCRdb keeps in-frame clones, though not all of them. The sample yields 55,000 to 60,000 clones, 85% to 95% seen once. All trial patients relapsed after autologous stem cell transplantation. The material sequenced was peripheral blood mononuclear cells (PBMCs), taken before the second cycle of nivolumab. The receptor was derived from a human donor with classical Hodgkin lymphoma.

The CDR3 nucleotides read TGTGCCAGCAGCTTAGCCGTTACAGGGAAGTGCACAGATACGCAGTATTTT. It specifies CASSLAVTGKCTDTQYF. This chain joins TRBV11-3 and TRBJ2-3; tentatively, D is TRBD1 (6 bases). CDR1 SGHNT and CDR2 YENEEA come from the germline V gene. V lost 1 base and J lost 1, with 15 bases in between. This CDR3 has 17 amino acids. Filled out from reference TRBV11-3 and TRBJ2-3, the complete variable domain reads EAGVVQSPRYKIIEKKQPVAFWCNPISGHNTLYWYLQNLGQGPELLIRYENEEAVDDSQLPKDRFSAERLKGVDSTLKIQPAELGDSAVYLCASSLAVTGKCTDTQYFGPGTRLTVL.